Included here is one T cell receptor (beta chain) sequence, with context. With a J-beta primer mix and a sample-barcoded 5' primer, a second PCR ran 7 to 11 cycles. In TCRdb, the 5' RACE reads were re-called with MiXCR into one record per CDR3 protein. This sample has 1.5 million to 2 million distinct CDR3 sequences; approximately 39% occur once, and the top ten carry under 25%. Isolated per sample were at least 7 million PBMCs. These data come from a study of blood T cells in healthy people across ages. Study-level information: Template switching caught about one barcoded beta molecule for each two T cells.

The CDR3 is 14 amino acids. CDR1 is SGHTA, CDR2 FQGNSA, per germline. Trimming took off 6 bases at V and 4 bases at J, with 15 bases between the two ends. This sequence was found in a human donor in good health. Sequenced sample: blood. The chain links TRBV7-2 to TRBJ1-2; perhaps TRBD1 as D (6 bases). The CDR3 DNA reads as TGTGCCAGCAGTCCGAACAGGGCCTCCTATGGCTACACCTTC. This translates into CASSPNRASYGYTF.